Each of the 30 T cell receptor beta chains below was sequenced from the same sample in a study of blood T cell repertoires in COVID-19 (dated by TCRdb to 2020 to 2021). The method behind the library was the immunoSEQ multiplex PCR assay. Held by TCRdb, this immuneACCESS table contains in-frame sequences only and omits some clones. Under half of the omission traces to an unresolved V gene where checked; the cause of the rest is unknown. The table for this sample lists about 140,000 clones; 75% to 90% of them were counted only once. The ten largest clones capture approximately 10% of the sample. Specimen: peripheral blood. These receptors were obtained from a man in his 60s with active or convalescent COVID-19.

The chain couples TRBV7-3 to TRBJ2-2; 8 positions match TRBD2. V lost 1 base and J lost 4; bases outside the gene matches: 5. The CDR3 loop spans 16 amino acids. CDR1 SGHTA and CDR2 FQGTGA come from the germline V gene. The CDR3 nucleotides are TGTGCCAGCAGCTTAAACGGGAGGGGGATCACCGGGGAGCTGTTTTTT. Residues: CASSLNGRGITGELFF. Based on the CDR3 plus reference TRBV7-3 and TRBJ2-2, the full variable domain is GAGVSQTPSNKVTEKGKYVELRCDPISGHTALYWYRQSLGQGPEFLIYFQGTGAADDSGLPNDRFFAVRPEGSVSTLKIQRTERGDSAVYLCASSLNGRGITGELFFGEGSRLTVL.

The V and J genes are TRBV18 and TRBJ2-7; 7 positions agree with TRBD1. CDR3 size: 13 residues. V dropped 4 bases and J dropped 2; count of bases not matched to a gene: 2. Per germline, CDR1 KGHSH and CDR2 LQKENI. CDR3 loop: CASSLGTAYEQYF. Written as DNA, the CDR3 is TGTGCCAGCTCACTCGGGACAGCCTACGAGCAGTACTTC.

With regard to this clone: Other DNA sequences from this sample encode an identical CDR3 as well. This sequence joins TRBV25-1 and TRBJ2-7; TRBD1 aligns across 7 bases. CDR1 is MGHDK and CDR2 is SYGVNS in the germline V gene. There are 13 residues in the CDR3. V was pared by 6 bases and J by 0 bases, with 2 bases of the junction left unmatched. CDR3 nucleotides: TGTGCCAGCAGGGCAGGGGGCTCCTACGAGCAGTACTTC. Amino acid sequence: CASRAGGSYEQYF.

This clone was recorded only once. The chain is built from TRBV23-1 and TRBJ1-2; a possible D gene is TRBD1 (5 bases). TRBV23-1 is identified as an open reading frame with a role that is uncertain. CDR3 size: 16 residues. Trimming removed 0 bases from V and 3 bases from J, with 14 bases in between. The CDR3 nucleotides are TGCGCCAGCAGTCAATCCCCCCAGGGCGGGGACTATGGCTACACCTTC. This encodes CASSQSPQGGDYGYTF.

The chain uses TRBV28 and TRBJ1-5; D remains unclear. V dropped 3 bases and J dropped 4 bases, with 4 bases sitting between them. CDR3 length equals 12 residues. Germline values: CDR1 MDHEN, CDR2 SYDVKM. DNA of the CDR3: TGTGCCAGCAGTTTGACAAATCAGCCCCAGCATTTT. Its translation is CASSLTNQPQHF.

The gene calls are TRBV5-3 and TRBJ2-1, with 11 bases aligning to TRBD2. TRBV5-3 is an ORF for which the function is uncertain. CDR3 length: 18 residues. The trim removed 6 bases at V and 7 bases at J, leaving 18 bases unmatched. CDR3 DNA: TGTGCCAGAACCCCACGCCCCTTAGCGGGAGGGCCGGAGAATGAGCAGTTCTTC. Protein: CARTPRPLAGGPENEQFF.

This clone was found a few times. V is TRBV19 and J is TRBJ2-5, with 8 bases matching TRBD2. Germline V gene sequence: CDR1 LNHDA, CDR2 SQIVND (reference sequence). The CDR3 loop spans 16 amino acids. V lost 7 bases and J lost 5; bases outside the gene matches: 15. The CDR3 reads CASTETRRGVVETQYF. The CDR3, as DNA: TGTGCCAGTACCGAGACTCGGCGGGGGGTAGTGGAGACCCAGTACTTC.

V is TRBV6-2 or TRBV6-3 and J is TRBJ2-2; a possible D gene is TRBD2 (5 bases). The ends were cut back, 1 base at V and 3 bases at J, with 9 bases in the middle. The CDR3 is 15 residues long. Per germline, CDR1 MNHEY and CDR2 SVGEGT. The CDR3, as DNA: TGTGCCAGCAGTTACTTGGCGGGTTACACCGGGGAGCTGTTTTTT. Amino acids: CASSYLAGYTGELFF.

Details on this clone: Its ends do not fully match the called genes, so a read error is possible. The gene calls are TRBV4-1 and TRBJ2-2; 14 nucleotides agree with TRBD2. The CDR3 is 18 amino acids. CDR1 and CDR2 from the germline V gene are MGHRA and YSYEKL. The chain's CDR3 is CARSRPRLAGGHTGELFF. The CDR3 DNA sequence: TGCGCCCGCAGCCGCCCGCGACTAGCGGGAGGGCACACCGGGGAGCTGTTTTTT.

The rearrangement links TRBV2 to TRBJ2-1; 7 nucleotides align to TRBD1. J was trimmed by 4 bases and V by 4 bases; bases with no gene match: 10. From germline, CDR1 is SNHLY and CDR2 FYNNEI. This CDR3 spans 16 amino acids. CDR3 protein: CASSVGRTGPYNEQFF. The CDR3 coding sequence is TGTGCCAGCAGTGTAGGCCGGACAGGACCATACAATGAGCAGTTCTTC.

V usage is TRBV28 and J usage is TRBJ1-1; the D is unclear. The CDR3 runs to 14 residues. With 3 bases removed from V and 1 base from J, the gap between germline ends came to 9 bases. Germline V gives CDR1 MDHEN, CDR2 SYDVKM. The chain's CDR3 is CASSFGQKNTEAFF. CDR3 nucleotides: TGTGCCAGCAGTTTTGGCCAGAAGAACACTGAAGCTTTCTTT.

This clone has a single count. The chain couples TRBV11-2 to TRBJ1-2; D gene unclear. Germline V gene lookup returns CDR1 SGHAT and CDR2 FQNNGV. The CDR3 is 13 amino acids. V gave up 5 bases and J gave up 2 bases, with 9 bases separating them. The CDR3 DNA is TGTGCCAGCAGCCCCCGTTTAAACTATGGCTACACCTTC. This encodes CASSPRLNYGYTF.

This clone was seen only once. The J gene is TRBJ1-3, the V gene TRBV7-2; D gene ambiguous. Trimming took off 1 base at V and 2 bases at J, with 12 bases between the two ends. The CDR3 loop spans 16 amino acids. Germline CDR1 and CDR2: SGHTA and FQGNSA. The CDR3 region has the DNA TGTGCCAGCAGCTTAGGTGGGAGGATCACTGGAAACACCATATATTTT. Translation: CASSLGGRITGNTIYF.

The chain links TRBV6-1 to TRBJ1-6; 8 bases are shared with TRBD1. V shed 4 bases, J shed 5 bases, and the junction held 7 bases outside the gene matches. The CDR3 spans 16 residues. Germline loops: CDR1 MNHNS, CDR2 SASEGT. The CDR3 DNA sequence: TGTGCCAGCAGTGGCCGGGACAGGCAAAATAATTCACCCCTCCACTTT. Its translation is CASSGRDRQNNSPLHF.

The V call is TRBV5-1, the J call TRBJ1-1; D perhaps matches TRBD1 (6 bases). The CDR3 covers 13 residues. Germline V gives CDR1 SGHRS, CDR2 YFSETQ. V shed 3 bases and J shed 4 bases, with 10 bases lying between them. The CDR3 is CASSWTEGTEAFF. As DNA, the CDR3 is TGCGCCAGCAGCTGGACAGAGGGCACTGAAGCTTTCTTT.

The chain employs TRBV19 and TRBJ1-1; 9 bases are shared with TRBD1. V gave up 4 bases and J gave up 5 bases; unmatched junction bases: 11. This CDR3 has 16 amino acids. CDR1 is LNHDA, CDR2 SQIVND, per germline (reference sequence). The CDR3 spells CASSREGGTGNTEAFF. CDR3 DNA: TGTGCCAGTAGTAGGGAAGGGGGGACAGGGAATACTGAAGCTTTCTTT. The full variable domain, completed using reference TRBV19 and TRBJ1-1, is DGGITQSPKYLFRKEGQNVTLSCEQNLNHDAMYWYRQDPGQGLRLIYYSQIVNDFQKGDIAEGYSVSREKKESFPLTVTSAQKNPTAFYLCASSREGGTGNTEAFFGQGTRLTVV.

The rearrangement joins TRBV28 to TRBJ2-2; 8 positions match TRBD2. In germline, CDR1 is MDHEN, CDR2 SYDVKM. J gave up 5 bases and V 4 bases, and 6 bases lay outside the gene matches. The CDR3 consists of 15 residues. This CDR3 is CASSSSAGATGELFF. CDR3 nucleotide sequence: TGTGCCAGCAGTTCATCAGCGGGAGCTACCGGGGAGCTGTTTTTT.

CDR3 region: CAWSRGDQPQHF. The CDR3 DNA sequence: TGTGCCTGGAGCCGGGGGGATCAGCCCCAGCATTTT. The chain recombines TRBV30 with TRBJ1-5; tentatively, D is TRBD1 (5 bases). V was shortened by 3 bases and J by 5 bases, with 8 bases between the two germline ends. The germline V gene encodes CDR1 GTSNPN and CDR2 SVGIG (reference sequence). The CDR3 is made up of 12 amino acids.

The chain is built from TRBV10-3 and TRBJ1-1; D might be TRBD1 (6 bases). The CDR3 is made up of 15 amino acids. The V gene lost 6 bases and the J gene lost 1 base, with 15 bases spanning the gap. Per the germline V gene, CDR1 is ENHRY and CDR2 is SYGVKD. The CDR3 region has the DNA TGTGCCATCAGAGACCCGGGACAAGAGAACACTGAAGCTTTCTTT. This sequence encodes CAIRDPGQENTEAFF.

The chain is built from TRBV28 and TRBJ1-2, with no clear D. Germline V gene data show CDR1 as MDHEN and CDR2 as SYDVKM. The CDR3 loop spans 12 amino acids. Deletions cut 6 bases from V and 8 bases from J, with 13 bases between. The CDR3 reads CASSPWERGYTF. In nucleotides, the CDR3 is TGTGCCAGCAGCCCGTGGGAGCGAGGCTACACCTTC.

CDR3 residues: CASQGVGTEAFF. CDR3 in DNA: TGTGCCAGTCAGGGGGTCGGCACTGAAGCTTTCTTT. The chain employs TRBV19 and TRBJ1-1; the match to TRBD1 covers 7 bases. The CDR3 consists of 12 residues. The V gene end was trimmed by 8 bases and the J gene end by 4 bases; junction bases not matched to a gene: 4. CDR1 and CDR2 (germline): LNHDA, SQIVND (reference sequence).

The chain recombines TRBV6-5 with TRBJ2-5; TRBD2 matches 11 bases. Trimming cost V 5 bases and J 0 bases; bases outside gene matches: 2. The CDR3 is made up of 15 amino acids. Germline CDR1 reads MNHEY; CDR2 reads SVGAGI. Here the CDR3 DNA reads TGTGCCAGCAGTCCTAGCGGGAGGTACCAAGAGACCCAGTACTTC. Protein: CASSPSGRYQETQYF.

The chain combines TRBV10-2 with TRBJ2-3; TRBD2 matches 7 bases. Germline CDR1 reads WSHSY; CDR2 reads SAAADI. The CDR3 runs 13 residues. V was clipped by 6 bases and J by 3 bases; unmatched bases: 3. The CDR3 loop reads CASSPSGTDTQYF. CDR3 bases: TGCGCCAGCAGCCCTAGCGGTACAGATACGCAGTATTTT.

CDR3 coding DNA: TGTGCCAGCAGCGTCGGGACAGGGGCGCTCTCTGGGGCCAACGTCCTGACTTTC. Its translation: CASSVGTGALSGANVLTF. V is TRBV9 and J is TRBJ2-6; 10 bases fit TRBD1. CDR3 length: 18 amino acids. Germline V gives CDR1 SGDLS, CDR2 YYNGEE. With V trimmed by 2 bases and J by 0 bases, 5 bases remained unmatched. The complete variable domain, with remaining parts taken from reference TRBV9 and TRBJ2-6, reads DSGVTQTPKHLITATGQRVTLRCSPRSGDLSVYWYQQSLDQGLQFLIQYYNGEERAKGNILERFSAQQFPDLHSELNLSSLELGDSALYFCASSVGTGALSGANVLTFGAGSRLTVL.

V usage is TRBV6-5 and J usage is TRBJ1-3; D unclear. The V gene lost 11 bases and the J gene lost 1 base, with 12 bases spanning the gap. Germline V lookup: CDR1 MNHEY, CDR2 SVGAGI. The CDR3 totals 13 residues. The CDR3 region is CAVGGESGNTIYF. The CDR3 coding sequence is TGTGCCGTCGGCGGGGAGTCTGGAAACACCATATATTTT.

V and J are TRBV6-5 and TRBJ2-5; TRBD1 matches 7 bases. The CDR3 runs to 14 residues. Germline CDR1 reads MNHEY; CDR2 reads SVGAGI. With V trimmed by 7 bases and J by 7 bases, 12 bases remained unmatched. The CDR3 DNA is TGTGCCAGCACCAAGGGACAGTTAGGGTGGACCCAGTACTTC. Translating it yields CASTKGQLGWTQYF.

This clone has a handful of counts. The V and J genes are TRBV2 and TRBJ2-7, with a tentative D call TRBD1 (7 bases). CDR1 and CDR2 from the germline V gene are SNHLY and FYNNEI. This CDR3 spans 13 amino acids. The V end was cut by 6 bases, the J end by 6 bases, with 15 bases between. CDR3 DNA sequence: TGTGCCAGCAGGGAGGGGGCGCGTCGCGAGCAGTACTTC. Translated, it gives CASREGARREQYF.

J is TRBJ1-2 and V is TRBV2; 7 nucleotides match TRBD1. CDR3 size: 14 residues. CDR1 and CDR2 from the germline V gene are SNHLY and FYNNEI. V was clipped by 4 bases and J by 3 bases; unmatched bases: 5. The DNA of the CDR3 is TGTGCCAGCAGTGTACAGGGGTCGGACTATGGCTACACCTTC. Its protein product is CASSVQGSDYGYTF.

This clone was observed a few times. The chain links TRBV27 to TRBJ1-2, with TRBD1 matching 7 bases. The CDR3 length is 12 residues. Germline V gives CDR1 MNHEY, CDR2 SMNVEV (reference sequence). With V trimmed by 6 bases and J by 7 bases, 5 bases remained unmatched. In nucleotides, the CDR3 is TGTGCCAGCAGGACAGGGAGGTTTGGCTACACCTTC. Its protein is CASRTGRFGYTF.

The chain is built from TRBV29-1 and TRBJ1-2, with TRBD1 as a possible D gene (6 bases). Germline loops: CDR1 SQVTM, CDR2 ANQGSEA. With 0 bases removed from V and 5 bases from J, the gap between germline ends came to 19 bases. The CDR3 covers 16 residues. This CDR3 is CSVEDLGGERGYGYTF. CDR3 nucleotide sequence: TGCAGCGTTGAAGATTTAGGGGGAGAACGAGGTTATGGCTACACCTTC.